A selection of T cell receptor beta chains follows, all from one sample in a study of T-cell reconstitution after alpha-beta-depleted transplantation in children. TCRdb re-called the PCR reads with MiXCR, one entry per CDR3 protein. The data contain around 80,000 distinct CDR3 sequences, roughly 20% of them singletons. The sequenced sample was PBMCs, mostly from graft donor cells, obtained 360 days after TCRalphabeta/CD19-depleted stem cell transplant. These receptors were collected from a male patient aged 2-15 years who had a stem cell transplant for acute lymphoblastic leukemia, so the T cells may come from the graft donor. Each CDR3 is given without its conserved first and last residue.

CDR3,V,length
ATSRDGETNSPLH,TRBV15,13
ASSLGTYTDTQY,TRBV12-3/TRBV12-4,12
ASSMTVKQY,TRBV28,9
ASSHRGAGELF,TRBV12-3/TRBV12-4,11
ASSLLSGNTEAF,TRBV5-1,12
SARGTGRLGGYT,TRBV20-1,12
ASSTGLAGAGADTQY,TRBV5-1,15
SVLQISHTGELF,TRBV29-1,12
SVRFFTGLQSYEQY,TRBV20-1,14
ASSLVTGEITDTQY,TRBV2,14
ASSLVYPYEQY,TRBV12-3/TRBV12-4,11
SARGTSGYPGAYEQY,TRBV20-1,15
ASSVEGTTTYNEQF,TRBV9,14
ASSSKREPYYNEQF,TRBV7-9,14
ASSQNDLQGDEQF,TRBV4-1,13
ASSRGPAAETQY,TRBV6-1,12
AISERTTNTGELF,TRBV10-3,13
ASSLAGLAGGGGEQY,TRBV5-1,15
AISGLAVTDTQY,TRBV10-3,12
ASSVTDTQY,TRBV5-1,9
ASSPWGGRAFEQY,TRBV4-2,13
ASSRGTSGNEQF,TRBV27,12
ASSVATKGLLLSYNEQF,TRBV9,17
ASSQSDIRYGYT,TRBV7-9,12
ASSPRRRGGPPYNEQF,TRBV11-2,16
ASSFGLGDTQY,TRBV27,11
ASSYRPYYGYT,TRBV12-3/TRBV12-4,11